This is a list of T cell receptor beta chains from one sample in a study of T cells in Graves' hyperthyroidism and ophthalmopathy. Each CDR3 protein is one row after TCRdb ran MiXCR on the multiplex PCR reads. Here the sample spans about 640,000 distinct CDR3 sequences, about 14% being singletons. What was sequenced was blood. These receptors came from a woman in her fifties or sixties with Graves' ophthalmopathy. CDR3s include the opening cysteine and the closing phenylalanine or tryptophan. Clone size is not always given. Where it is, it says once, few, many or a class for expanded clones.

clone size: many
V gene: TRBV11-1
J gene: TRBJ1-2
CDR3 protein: CASSAGTGYYGYTF

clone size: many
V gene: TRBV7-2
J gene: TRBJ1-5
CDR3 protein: CASRRTGVGNQPQHF

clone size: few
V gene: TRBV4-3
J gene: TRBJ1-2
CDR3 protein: CASSQDGGGLSGYTF

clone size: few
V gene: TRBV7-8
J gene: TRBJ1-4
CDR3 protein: CASSLMGGLTNEKLFF

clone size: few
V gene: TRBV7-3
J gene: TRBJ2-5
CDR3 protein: CASSRQGRQEETQYF

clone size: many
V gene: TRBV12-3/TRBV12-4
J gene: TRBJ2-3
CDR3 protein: CASSSDREGTDTQYF

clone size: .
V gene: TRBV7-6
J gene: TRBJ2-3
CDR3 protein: CASSTGDFSEDTQYF

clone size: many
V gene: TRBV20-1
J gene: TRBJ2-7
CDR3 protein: CSARARRPYEQYF

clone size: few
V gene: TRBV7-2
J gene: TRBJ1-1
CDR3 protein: CASSLVGLITEAFF

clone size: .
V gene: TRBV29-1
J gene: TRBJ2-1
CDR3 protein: CSVYSGLSNEQFF

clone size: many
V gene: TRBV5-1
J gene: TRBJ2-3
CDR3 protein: CASSSEQGAGDTQYF

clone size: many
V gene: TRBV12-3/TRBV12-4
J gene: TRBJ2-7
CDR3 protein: CASSLWGHSSYEQYF

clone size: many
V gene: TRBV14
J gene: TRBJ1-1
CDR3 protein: CASSQGLLSIRATEAFF

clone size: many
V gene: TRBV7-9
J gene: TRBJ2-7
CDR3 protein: CASSFPPRDEQYF

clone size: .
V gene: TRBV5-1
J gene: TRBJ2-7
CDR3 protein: CASSLVHSGSRGFEQYF

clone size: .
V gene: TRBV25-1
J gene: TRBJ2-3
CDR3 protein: CASTDSLSTDTQYF

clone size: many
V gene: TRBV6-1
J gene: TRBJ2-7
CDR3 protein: CASSPTGFRYEQYF

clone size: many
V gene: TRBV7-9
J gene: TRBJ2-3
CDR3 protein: CASTGNTDTQYF

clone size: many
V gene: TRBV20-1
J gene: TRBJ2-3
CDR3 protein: CSAHPGQGTDTQYF